In this sample, the clone carrying this TCR beta chain turned up many times. Its antigen is not known. Libraries of TCR beta came from quantitative 5'-RACE with molecular barcodes. TCRdb re-called the 5' RACE reads with MiXCR, one entry per CDR3 protein. Of 150,000 to 200,000 distinct CDR3 sequences in the sample, 10% to 15% were seen once. These data are taken from a study of CD8 T cells in ankylosing spondylitis. The study, taken as a whole, reports: Apparently characteristic of ankylosing spondylitis blood was a TCR beta motif (under ten highly homologous variants). Before this, some motif variants had been reported in reactive arthritis synovial fluid and blood. Disease-linked clones were reportedly significantly enriched in matched ankylosing spondylitis synovial fluid.

In germline, CDR1 is SGHRS, CDR2 YFSETQ. Trimming stripped 2 bases from V and 3 bases from J, with 20 bases between. This CDR3 contains 17 residues. The source of this sequence is a female donor with ankylosing spondylitis or in good health (not recorded which). Material for sequencing was blood, either unsorted or a sorted T cell fraction (not recorded which). This chain links TRBV5-1 with TRBJ2-5; D is perhaps TRBD2 (6 bases). This CDR3 reads CASSFPIPYAGKETQYF. Written as DNA, the CDR3 is TGCGCCAGCAGCTTCCCCATCCCTTATGCGGGAAAAGAGACCCAGTACTTC.